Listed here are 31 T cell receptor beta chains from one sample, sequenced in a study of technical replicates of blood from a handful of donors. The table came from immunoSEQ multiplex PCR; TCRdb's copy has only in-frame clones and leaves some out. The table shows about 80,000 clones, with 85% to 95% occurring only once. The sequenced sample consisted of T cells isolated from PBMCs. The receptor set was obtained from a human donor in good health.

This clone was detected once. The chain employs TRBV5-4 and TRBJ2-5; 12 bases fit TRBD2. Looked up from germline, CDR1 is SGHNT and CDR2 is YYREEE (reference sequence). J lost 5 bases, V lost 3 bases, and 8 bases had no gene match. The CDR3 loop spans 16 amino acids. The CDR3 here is CASSSASGRASETQYF. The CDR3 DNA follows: TGTGCCAGCAGCTCGGCTAGCGGGAGGGCCAGTGAGACCCAGTACTTC.

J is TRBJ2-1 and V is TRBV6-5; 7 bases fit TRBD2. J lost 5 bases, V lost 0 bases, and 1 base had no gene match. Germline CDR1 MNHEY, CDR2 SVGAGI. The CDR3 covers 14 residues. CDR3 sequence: CASSYSAGDNEQFF. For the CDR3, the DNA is TGTGCCAGCAGTTACTCGGCGGGAGACAATGAGCAGTTCTTC.

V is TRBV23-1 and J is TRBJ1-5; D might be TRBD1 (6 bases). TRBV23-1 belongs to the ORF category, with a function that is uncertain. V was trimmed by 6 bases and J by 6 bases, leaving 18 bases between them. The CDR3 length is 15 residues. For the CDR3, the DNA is TGCGCCAGCAGGGAGCGGGACAAGGAATTTCAGCCCCAGCATTTT. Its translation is CASRERDKEFQPQHF.

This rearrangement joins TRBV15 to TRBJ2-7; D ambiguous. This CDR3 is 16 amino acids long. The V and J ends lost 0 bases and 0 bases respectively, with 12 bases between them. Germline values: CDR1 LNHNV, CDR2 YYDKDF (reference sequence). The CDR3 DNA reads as TGTGCCACCAGCAGAGAGGCCGGCCGGAGCTCCTACGAGCAGTACTTC. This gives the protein CATSREAGRSSYEQYF. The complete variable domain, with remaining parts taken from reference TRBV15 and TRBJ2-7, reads DAMVIQNPRYQVTQFGKPVTLSCSQTLNHNVMYWYQQKSSQAPKLLFHYYDKDFNNEADTPDNFQSRRPNTSFCFLDIRSPGLGDTAMYLCATSREAGRSSYEQYFGPGTRLTVT.

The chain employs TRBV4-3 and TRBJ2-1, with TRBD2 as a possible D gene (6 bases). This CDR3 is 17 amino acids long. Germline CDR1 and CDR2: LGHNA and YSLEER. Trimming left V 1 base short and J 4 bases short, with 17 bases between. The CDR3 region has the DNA TGCGCCAGCAGCCAAGGCCAAGGAGGGGTTTATTACAATGAGCAGTTCTTC. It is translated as CASSQGQGGVYYNEQFF.

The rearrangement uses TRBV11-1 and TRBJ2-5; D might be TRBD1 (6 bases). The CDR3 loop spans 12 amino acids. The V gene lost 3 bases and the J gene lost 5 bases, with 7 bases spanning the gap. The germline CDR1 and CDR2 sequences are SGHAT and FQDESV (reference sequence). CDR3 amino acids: CASSFQGETQYF. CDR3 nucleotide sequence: TGTGCCAGCAGCTTCCAGGGGGAGACCCAGTACTTC.

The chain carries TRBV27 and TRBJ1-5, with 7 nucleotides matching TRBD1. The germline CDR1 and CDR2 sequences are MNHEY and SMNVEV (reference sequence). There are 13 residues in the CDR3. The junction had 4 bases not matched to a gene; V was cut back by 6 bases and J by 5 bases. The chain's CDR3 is CASSFTGDQPQHF. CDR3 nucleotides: TGTGCCAGCAGCTTTACAGGGGATCAGCCCCAGCATTTT.

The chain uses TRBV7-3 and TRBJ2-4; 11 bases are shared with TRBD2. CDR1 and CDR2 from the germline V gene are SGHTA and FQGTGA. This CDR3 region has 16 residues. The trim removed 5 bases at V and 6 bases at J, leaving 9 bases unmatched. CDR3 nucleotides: TGTGCCAGCAGCCCCAACCAACTAGCGGGAGTAAACATTCAGTACTTC. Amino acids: CASSPNQLAGVNIQYF.

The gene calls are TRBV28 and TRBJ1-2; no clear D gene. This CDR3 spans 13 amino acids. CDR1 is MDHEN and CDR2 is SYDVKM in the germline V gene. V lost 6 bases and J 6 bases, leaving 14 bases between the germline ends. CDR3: CASRPRRVDGYTF. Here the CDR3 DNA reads TGTGCCAGCAGACCCCGCCGGGTGGATGGCTACACCTTC.

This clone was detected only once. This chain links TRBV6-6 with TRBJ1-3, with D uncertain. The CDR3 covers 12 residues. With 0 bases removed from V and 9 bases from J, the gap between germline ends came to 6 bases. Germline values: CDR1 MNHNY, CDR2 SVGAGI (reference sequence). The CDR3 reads CASSYSPGTIYF. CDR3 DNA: TGTGCCAGCAGTTACTCGCCGGGCACCATATATTTT.

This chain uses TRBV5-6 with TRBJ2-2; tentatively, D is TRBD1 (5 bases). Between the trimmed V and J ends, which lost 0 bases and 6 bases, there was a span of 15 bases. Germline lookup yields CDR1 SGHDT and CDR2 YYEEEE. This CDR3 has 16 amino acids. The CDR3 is CASSLDLRGVAGELFF. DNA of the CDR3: TGTGCCAGCAGCTTGGATCTTAGGGGCGTGGCCGGGGAGCTGTTTTTT.

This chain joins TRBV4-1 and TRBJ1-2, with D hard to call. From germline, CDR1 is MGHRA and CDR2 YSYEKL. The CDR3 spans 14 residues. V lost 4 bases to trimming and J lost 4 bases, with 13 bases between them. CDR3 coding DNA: TGCGCCAGCAGCCCGAGATCGATCTCCTATGGCTACACCTTC. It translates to CASSPRSISYGYTF.

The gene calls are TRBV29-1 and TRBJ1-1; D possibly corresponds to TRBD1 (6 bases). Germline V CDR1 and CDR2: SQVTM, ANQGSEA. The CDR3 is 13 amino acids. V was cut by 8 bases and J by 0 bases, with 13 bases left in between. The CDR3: CSTPGGMNTEAFF. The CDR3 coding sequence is TGCAGCACCCCGGGGGGCATGAACACTGAAGCTTTCTTT.

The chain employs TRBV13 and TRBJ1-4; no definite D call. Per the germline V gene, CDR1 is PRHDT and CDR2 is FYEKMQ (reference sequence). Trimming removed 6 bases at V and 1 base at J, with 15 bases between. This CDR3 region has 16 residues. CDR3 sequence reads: CASRAGGLGTNEKLFF. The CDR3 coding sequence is TGTGCCAGCAGGGCGGGAGGCCTGGGAACTAATGAAAAACTGTTTTTT.

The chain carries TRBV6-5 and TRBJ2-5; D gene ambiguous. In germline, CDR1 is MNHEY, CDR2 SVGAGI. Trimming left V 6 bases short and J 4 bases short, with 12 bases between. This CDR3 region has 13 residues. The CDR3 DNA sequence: TGTGCCAGCAGGAACCAGTGGCCAGAGACCCAGTACTTC. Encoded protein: CASRNQWPETQYF.

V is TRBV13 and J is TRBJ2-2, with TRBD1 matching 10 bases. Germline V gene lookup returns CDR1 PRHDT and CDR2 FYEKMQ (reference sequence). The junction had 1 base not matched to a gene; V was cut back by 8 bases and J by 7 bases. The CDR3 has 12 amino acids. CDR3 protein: CASGTGVGELFF. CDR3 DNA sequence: TGTGCCAGCGGGACAGGGGTCGGGGAGCTGTTTTTT.

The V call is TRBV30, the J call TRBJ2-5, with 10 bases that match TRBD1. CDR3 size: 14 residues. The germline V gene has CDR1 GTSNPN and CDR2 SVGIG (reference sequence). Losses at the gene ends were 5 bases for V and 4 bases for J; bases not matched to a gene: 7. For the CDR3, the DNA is TGTGCCTGGGCTAAGGGACAGGGGCCAGAGACCCAGTACTTC. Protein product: CAWAKGQGPETQYF.

CDR3 sequence (DNA): TGCAGCGTTGAAGAGGACAACCTGAACACTGAAGCTTTCTTT. It encodes CSVEEDNLNTEAFF. V usage is TRBV29-1 and J usage is TRBJ1-1; a weak D match, TRBD1 (5 bases). Germline CDR1 and CDR2: SQVTM and ANQGSEA. The CDR3 totals 14 residues. The V and J ends lost 0 bases and 0 bases respectively, with 8 bases between them.

The CDR3 sequence: CASSEVRDKNTEAFF. The CDR3 nucleotides are TGTGCCAGCAGCGAGGTCAGGGATAAGAACACTGAAGCTTTCTTT. The rearrangement joins TRBV6-5 to TRBJ1-1; a weak D match, TRBD1 (5 bases). The ends were cut back, 6 bases at V and 1 base at J, with 15 bases in the middle. The length of the CDR3 is 15 residues. Germline assignment: CDR1 MNHEY and CDR2 SVGAGI.

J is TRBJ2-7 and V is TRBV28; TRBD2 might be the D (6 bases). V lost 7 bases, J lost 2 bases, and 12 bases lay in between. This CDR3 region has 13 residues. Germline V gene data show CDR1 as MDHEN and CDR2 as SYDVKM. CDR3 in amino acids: CASTKGLAYEQYF. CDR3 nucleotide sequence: TGTGCCAGCACCAAGGGACTGGCCTACGAGCAGTACTTC. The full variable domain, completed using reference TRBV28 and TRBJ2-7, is DVKVTQSSRYLVKRTGEKVFLECVQDMDHENMFWYRQDPGLGLRLIYFSYDVKMKEKGDIPEGYSVSREKKERFSLILESASTNQTSMYLCASTKGLAYEQYFGPGTRLTVT.

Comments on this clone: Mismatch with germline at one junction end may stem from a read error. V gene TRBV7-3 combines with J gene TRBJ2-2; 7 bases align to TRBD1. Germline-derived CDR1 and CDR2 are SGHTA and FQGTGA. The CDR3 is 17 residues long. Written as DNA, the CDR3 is TGTGCCAGCAGCCTAACCCGGGACAGCGGTAACACCGGGGAGCTGTTTTTT. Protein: CASSLTRDSGNTGELFF. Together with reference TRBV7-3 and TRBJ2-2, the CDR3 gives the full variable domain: GAGVSQTPSNKVTEKGKYVELRCDPISGHTALYWYRQSLGQGPEFLIYFQGTGAADDSGLPNDRFFAVRPEGSVSTLKIQRTERGDSAVYLCASSLTRDSGNTGELFFGEGSRLTVL.

The CDR3 nucleotides are TGTGCCAGTAGTATCAGACACCCCTACGAGCAGTACTTC. This gives the protein CASSIRHPYEQYF. V is TRBV19 and J is TRBJ2-7; no clear D gene. This CDR3 is 13 amino acids long. Germline CDR1 LNHDA, CDR2 SQIVND (reference sequence). The V gene lost 3 bases and the J gene lost 2 bases, with 8 bases spanning the gap. Combining the CDR3 with reference TRBV19 and TRBJ2-7 gives the whole variable domain DGGITQSPKYLFRKEGQNVTLSCEQNLNHDAMYWYRQDPGQGLRLIYYSQIVNDFQKGDIAEGYSVSREKKESFPLTVTSAQKNPTAFYLCASSIRHPYEQYFGPGTRLTVT.

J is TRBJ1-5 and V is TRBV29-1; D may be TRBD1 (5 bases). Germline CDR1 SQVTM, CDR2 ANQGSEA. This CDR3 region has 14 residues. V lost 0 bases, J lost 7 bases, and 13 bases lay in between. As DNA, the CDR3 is TGCAGCGTTGAAGAGGGAGGGGCTGGACAGCCCCAGCATTTT. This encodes CSVEEGGAGQPQHF.

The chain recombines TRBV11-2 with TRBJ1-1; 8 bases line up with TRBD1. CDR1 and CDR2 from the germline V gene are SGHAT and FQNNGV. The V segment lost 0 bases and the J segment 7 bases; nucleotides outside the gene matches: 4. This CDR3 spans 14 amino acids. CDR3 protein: CASSLDRGTGEAFF. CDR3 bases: TGTGCCAGCAGCTTAGATCGCGGGACAGGTGAAGCTTTCTTT.

In nucleotides, the CDR3 is TGCGCCAGCAGCCAAACAGGGCTAGGGGAGCAGTACTTC. It specifies CASSQTGLGEQYF. The chain links TRBV4-3 to TRBJ2-7; TRBD1 is a possible D gene (6 bases). The CDR3 sequence is 13 residues long. Germline V gene lookup returns CDR1 LGHNA and CDR2 YSLEER. V dropped 2 bases and J dropped 7 bases, with 12 bases sitting between them.

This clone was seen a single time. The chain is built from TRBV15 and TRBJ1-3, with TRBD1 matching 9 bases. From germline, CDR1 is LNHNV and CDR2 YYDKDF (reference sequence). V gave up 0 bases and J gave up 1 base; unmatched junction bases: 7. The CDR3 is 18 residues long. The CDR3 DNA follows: TGTGCCACCAGCAGAGATAAAGGGGACAGGGAATCTGGAAACACCATATATTTT. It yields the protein CATSRDKGDRESGNTIYF.

For the CDR3, the DNA is TGTGCCAGCAGCTTGGACGGGACAGGGGATACTGAAGCTTTCTTT. Translated, it gives CASSLDGTGDTEAFF. The rearrangement uses TRBV7-2 and TRBJ1-1, with 10 bases lining up with TRBD1. Per germline, CDR1 SGHTA and CDR2 FQGNSA. CDR3 size: 15 residues. The ends lost 3 bases at V and 5 bases at J; junction bases unmatched: 6.

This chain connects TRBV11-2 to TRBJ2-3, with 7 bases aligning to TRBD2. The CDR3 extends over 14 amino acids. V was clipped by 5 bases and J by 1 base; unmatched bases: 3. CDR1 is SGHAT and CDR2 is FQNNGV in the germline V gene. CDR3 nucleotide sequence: TGTGCCAGCAGCGACACTAGCGGCACAGATACGCAGTATTTT. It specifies CASSDTSGTDTQYF. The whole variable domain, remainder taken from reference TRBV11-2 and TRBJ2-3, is EAGVAQSPRYKIIEKRQSVAFWCNPISGHATLYWYQQILGQGPKLLIQFQNNGVVDDSQLPKDRFSAERLKGVDSTLKIQPAKLEDSAVYLCASSDTSGTDTQYFGPGTRLTVL.

This CDR3 reads CASSAQYVETQYF. The CDR3 coding sequence is TGCGCCAGCAGTGCGCAATACGTGGAGACCCAGTACTTC. This rearrangement joins TRBV4-1 to TRBJ2-5, with unresolved D. The V gene lost 6 bases and the J gene lost 5 bases, with 13 bases spanning the gap. This CDR3 is built from 13 residues. Germline CDR1 is MGHRA and CDR2 is YSYEKL.

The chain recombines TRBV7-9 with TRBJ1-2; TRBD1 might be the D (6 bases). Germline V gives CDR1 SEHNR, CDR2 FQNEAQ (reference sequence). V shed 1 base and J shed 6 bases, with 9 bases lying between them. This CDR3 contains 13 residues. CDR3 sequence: CASSLETGNGYTF. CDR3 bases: TGTGCCAGCAGCTTAGAAACAGGGAATGGCTACACCTTC.

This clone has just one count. CDR3 in amino acids: CASGGTAAYEQYF. In nucleotides, the CDR3 is TGTGCCAGCGGAGGGACTGCCGCCTACGAGCAGTACTTC. J is TRBJ2-7 and V is TRBV5-6, with D tentatively TRBD2 (6 bases). CDR3 length: 13 residues. V lost 7 bases and J lost 2, with 13 bases in between. Germline CDR1 SGHDT, CDR2 YYEEEE.